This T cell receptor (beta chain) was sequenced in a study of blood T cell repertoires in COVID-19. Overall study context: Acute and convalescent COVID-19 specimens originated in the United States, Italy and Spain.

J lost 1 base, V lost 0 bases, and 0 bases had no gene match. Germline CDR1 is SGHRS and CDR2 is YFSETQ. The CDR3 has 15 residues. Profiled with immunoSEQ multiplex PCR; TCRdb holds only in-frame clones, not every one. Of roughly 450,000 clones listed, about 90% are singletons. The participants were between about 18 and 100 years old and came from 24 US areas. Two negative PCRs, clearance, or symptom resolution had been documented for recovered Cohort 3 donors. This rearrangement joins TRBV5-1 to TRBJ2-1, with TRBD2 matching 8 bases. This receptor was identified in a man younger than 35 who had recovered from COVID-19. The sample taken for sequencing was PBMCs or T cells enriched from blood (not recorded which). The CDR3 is CASSLVAGSYNEQFF. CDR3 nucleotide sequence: TGCGCCAGCAGCTTGGTAGCGGGGTCCTACAATGAGCAGTTCTTC.